The 10 T cell receptor beta chains below all came from one sample that was sequenced in a study of metastatic and nonmetastatic thyroid tumors. TCRdb used MiXCR to call clones anew from the PCR reads. The sample includes approximately 20,000 clones, 22% of them seen just once. Thyroid surgery was performed in patients who had received no treatment beforehand. Source material: tumor tissue. Receptors were obtained from a male donor with papillary thyroid cancer or a benign thyroid nodule (not recorded which). Some clones in this sample may be carry-over from other donors' samples.

This clone was observed many times. This chain links TRBV10-3 with TRBJ2-5; unclear D gene. Germline lookup yields CDR1 ENHRY and CDR2 SYGVKD. This CDR3 is 12 amino acids long. Trimming left V 8 bases short and J 4 bases short, with 11 bases between. CDR3 nucleotides: TGTGCCATCGGCGCTGGAAGAGAGACCCAGTACTTC. It codes for CAIGAGRETQYF.

The chain carries TRBV30 and TRBJ1-2; D gene ambiguous. V was shortened by 0 bases and J by 4 bases, with 9 bases between the two germline ends. CDR1 is GTSNPN, CDR2 SVGIG, per germline (reference sequence). The CDR3 extends over 13 amino acids. This chain's CDR3 is CAWSVGQLYGYTF. CDR3 in DNA: TGTGCCTGGAGTGTCGGGCAGCTCTATGGCTACACCTTC.

In its sample, this clone was seen many times. The J gene is TRBJ1-3, the V gene TRBV11-2; no clear D. The CDR3 covers 12 residues. Germline V gives CDR1 SGHAT, CDR2 FQNNGV. V gave up 5 bases and J gave up 4 bases, with 6 bases separating them. The CDR3 loop reads CASSAEGNTIYF. CDR3 bases: TGTGCCAGCAGCGCCGAAGGAAACACCATATATTTT.

This clone has a count of ten or more. Other DNA sequences from this sample encode an identical CDR3 as well. The V call is TRBV7-3, the J call TRBJ1-5; D is ambiguous. The V gene's germline CDR1 is SGHTA and CDR2 FQGTGA. The CDR3 length is 13 residues. V lost 4 bases, J lost 4 bases, and 8 bases lay in between. In DNA, the CDR3 is TGTGCCAGCAGCTCAGGAGTTAATCAGCCCCAGCATTTT. It encodes CASSSGVNQPQHF.

The V gene is TRBV4-3, the J gene TRBJ1-6, with no clear D. The CDR3 length is 12 residues. Germline CDR1 reads LGHNA; CDR2 reads YSLEER. V shed 1 base and J shed 14 bases, with 9 bases lying between them. CDR3 in DNA: TGCGCCAGCAGCCAAGTCATAGTCGCCCTCCACTTT. It yields the protein CASSQVIVALHF.

The chain links TRBV30 to TRBJ1-1; tentatively, D is TRBD1 (6 bases). CDR1 and CDR2 from the germline V gene are GTSNPN and SVGIG (reference sequence). Trimming removed 0 bases from V and 1 base from J, with 12 bases in between. This CDR3 comprises 15 residues. The CDR3 reads CAWSVPTGSNTEAFF. DNA of the CDR3: TGTGCCTGGAGTGTCCCGACAGGTTCGAACACTGAAGCTTTCTTT.

This clone is medium-sized within its sample. The genes are TRBV11-1 and TRBJ2-1; TRBD2 matches at 9 bases. Germline V gene data show CDR1 as SGHAT and CDR2 as FQDESV (reference sequence). The CDR3 spans 15 residues. J gave up 5 bases and V 6 bases, and 8 bases lay outside the gene matches. CDR3 amino acids: CASSQTSGFNNEQFF. The DNA for the CDR3 is TGTGCCAGCAGTCAGACTAGCGGATTTAACAATGAGCAGTTCTTC.

This clone was seen at least ten times. The V gene is TRBV6-1, the J gene TRBJ2-5, with D tentatively TRBD2 (6 bases). V was shortened by 5 bases and J by 2 bases, with 12 bases between the two germline ends. CDR1 is MNHNS and CDR2 is SASEGT in the germline V gene. The CDR3 consists of 14 residues. CDR3 sequence reads: CASSRRAGQETQYF. In DNA, the CDR3 is TGTGCCAGCAGTAGACGGGCGGGACAAGAGACCCAGTACTTC.

This clone has at least ten counts. This chain connects TRBV24-1 to TRBJ2-1; D might be TRBD2 (6 bases). The V and J ends lost 4 bases and 4 bases respectively, with 13 bases between them. The length of the CDR3 is 15 residues. Per germline, CDR1 KGHDR and CDR2 SFDVKD. The CDR3 is CATSDQGLLYNEQFF. The CDR3 bases are TGTGCCACCAGTGACCAGGGACTCCTATACAATGAGCAGTTCTTC.

This clone was detected many times. V and J are TRBV4-3 and TRBJ1-1, with unresolved D. Trimming cost V 4 bases and J 1 base, with 7 bases left between them. Germline-derived CDR1 and CDR2 are LGHNA and YSLEER. The CDR3 runs 13 residues. DNA of the CDR3: TGCGCCAGCAGCCTAGACCGGAACACTGAAGCTTTCTTT. This translates into CASSLDRNTEAFF.